The source of this T cell receptor (beta chain) is a study of human T cells and chemical hapten exposure. TCRdb fed the RACE reads into MiXCR, producing one record per CDR3 protein. The data show more than 300,000 distinct CDR3 sequences, approximately 5.1% seen once. This clonotype was seen at least ten times. V was trimmed by 6 bases and J by 2 bases, leaving 17 bases between them. This CDR3 comprises 17 residues. CDR1 MNHEY and CDR2 SMNVEV come from the germline V gene (reference sequence). The time point is: pre-sensitization, week 0. The treatment was: therapeutic diphenylcyclopropenone sensitization with weekly scalp DPC.

The material was whole blood, obtained in connection with sensitization to the hapten diphenylcyclopropenone (DPC). The chain joins TRBV27 to TRBJ2-6; D tentatively fits TRBD1 or TRBD2 (5 bases each). This TCR came from a woman aged 50 to 60 with alopecia areata. Some clones in this sample may be carry-over from other donors' samples. CDR3 bases: TGTGCCAGCAGCTTAGGGGTCGGGGTGGCTGGGGCCAACGTCCTGACTTTC. This translates into CASSLGVGVAGANVLTF.